One and the same sample provided the 31 T cell receptor beta chains below, sequenced in a study of identical twins. TCRdb re-derived calls from the 5' RACE reads in MiXCR, one entry per CDR3 protein. Among 550,000 to 700,000 distinct CDR3 sequences listed, 9.6% were seen once. The same data also contributed to another study, on yellow fever vaccine responses in identical twins.

What was sequenced was PBMCs. The receptors were sampled from a woman between 18 and 29 years old in good health.

This sequence joins TRBV15 and TRBJ2-7, with 11 bases fitting TRBD1. This CDR3 comprises 15 residues. CDR1 is LNHNV and CDR2 is YYDKDF in the germline V gene (reference sequence). Losses at the gene ends were 5 bases for V and 4 bases for J; bases not matched to a gene: 7. The CDR3 loop is CATSLGQGARYEQYF. For the CDR3, the DNA is TGTGCCACCAGCCTTGGACAGGGGGCTCGGTACGAGCAGTACTTC.

This clonotype came up a few times. This chain uses TRBV27 with TRBJ2-1; 7 nucleotides line up with TRBD2. V lost 4 bases, J lost 2 bases, and 5 bases stayed unmatched. The CDR3 is 15 residues long. Per germline, CDR1 MNHEY and CDR2 SMNVEV (reference sequence). The CDR3 DNA reads TGTGCCAGCAGTTGGTCGGGAGGAGCCTACAATGAGCAGTTCTTC. As protein: CASSWSGGAYNEQFF.

This clonotype was recorded many times. V is TRBV7-2 and J is TRBJ1-4; TRBD1 is a possible D gene (5 bases). V lost 2 bases and J 4 bases, leaving 8 bases between the germline ends. The CDR3 sequence is 14 residues long. The germline V gene has CDR1 SGHTA and CDR2 FQGNSA. The CDR3 coding sequence is TGTGCCAGCAGCTTAAGTAGGGGTAATGAAAAACTGTTTTTT. Translation gives CASSLSRGNEKLFF.

For the CDR3, the DNA is TGTGCCATCTGTTTAGAGCGGGGGGCCCCTGCTAACACCGGGGAGCTGTTTTTT. Its protein is CAICLERGAPANTGELFF. The chain uses TRBV12-3 or TRBV12-4 and TRBJ2-2; 9 nucleotides align to TRBD2. The CDR3 has 18 amino acids. V shed 10 bases and J 2 bases; nucleotides not matched to a gene: 17.

The gene calls are TRBV6-5 and TRBJ2-7; D not certain. CDR3 length: 16 residues. With 2 bases removed from V and 6 bases from J, the gap between germline ends came to 20 bases. Germline V lookup: CDR1 MNHEY, CDR2 SVGAGI. The CDR3 DNA sequence: TGTGCCAGCAGTTACCCTGAAAGAGGTACTGGGTGCGAGCAGTACTTC. As protein: CASSYPERGTGCEQYF.

There are many counts of this clonotype. V gene TRBV6-6 combines with J gene TRBJ2-2; D is possibly TRBD1 (6 bases). V shed 8 bases and J shed 7 bases, with 14 bases lying between them. The germline gives CDR1 MNHNY, CDR2 SVGAGI (reference sequence). The CDR3 has 13 amino acids. CDR3 sequence: CASQGKPYGELFF. The CDR3 region has the DNA TGTGCCAGCCAGGGGAAACCTTACGGGGAGCTGTTTTTT.

This clonotype was observed a handful of times. This sequence joins TRBV29-1 and TRBJ2-7, with 7 positions matching TRBD1. Germline V CDR1 and CDR2: SQVTM, ANQGSEA. J lost 5 bases, V lost 5 bases, and 6 bases had no gene match. This CDR3 comprises 12 residues. CDR3 nucleotides: TGCAGCGTTTACAGACAGGGCGACGAGCAGTACTTC. Translating gives CSVYRQGDEQYF.

The rearrangement links TRBV20-1 to TRBJ1-6, with a possible D match to TRBD1 (6 bases). The CDR3 runs 13 residues. Germline CDR1 and CDR2: DFQATT and SNEGSKA (reference sequence). Trimming removed 5 bases from V and 3 bases from J, with 8 bases in between. CDR3 coding DNA: TGCAGTGCTCGGACAGACTATAATTCACCCCTCCACTTT. This gives the protein CSARTDYNSPLHF.

Ten or more counts support this clonotype. The genes are TRBV12-5 and TRBJ2-1; D gene uncertain. CDR3 length equals 11 residues. The germline gives CDR1 LGHNT, CDR2 FRNRAP. The germline V and J ends were trimmed by 6 bases and 6 bases, with 6 bases remaining between them. In DNA form, the CDR3 reads TGTGCTAGTGGCCCTGGCAATGAGCAGTTCTTC. Translation: CASGPGNEQFF.

V usage is TRBV28 and J usage is TRBJ2-2, with D possibly being TRBD2 (5 bases). The CDR3 is made up of 18 amino acids. The V end lost 6 bases, the J end lost 0 bases, and 20 bases lay between the germline ends. The germline CDR1 and CDR2 sequences are MDHEN and SYDVKM. This chain's CDR3 is CASRLGPQLGANTGELFF. DNA of the CDR3: TGTGCCAGCAGACTAGGACCTCAGTTGGGCGCGAACACCGGGGAGCTGTTTTTT.

This clonotype was counted ten times or more. The chain joins TRBV5-1 to TRBJ1-1; a possible D gene is TRBD1 (5 bases). Per germline, CDR1 SGHRS and CDR2 YFSETQ. CDR3 length equals 14 residues. With 6 bases removed from V and 4 bases from J, the gap between germline ends came to 16 bases. CDR3: CASTSGSQGTEAFF. CDR3 nucleotides: TGCGCCAGCACCTCCGGGAGCCAGGGCACTGAAGCTTTCTTT.

This clonotype appeared many times. The chain joins TRBV7-2 to TRBJ2-1; 12 bases fit TRBD2. The CDR3 is 18 residues long. In germline, CDR1 is SGHTA, CDR2 FQGNSA. The J segment lost 3 bases and the V segment lost 0 bases, leaving 6 bases of the junction unmatched. The CDR3 DNA reads TGTGCCAGCAGCTTAGCGCTAAGGACTAGCGGGATCTACAATGAGCAGTTCTTC. Translating gives CASSLALRTSGIYNEQFF.

This clonotype has at least ten counts. The chain carries TRBV4-2 and TRBJ2-7, with a possible D match to TRBD1 (6 bases). The CDR3 sequence is 14 residues long. Germline CDR1 LGHNA, CDR2 YNFKEQ. V was shortened by 7 bases and J by 5 bases, with 18 bases between the two germline ends. CDR3 coding DNA: TGTGCCAGCACCGTGACAGGTAACGTGGACGAGCAGTACTTC. Translation: CASTVTGNVDEQYF.

This clonotype was detected a few times. As DNA, the CDR3 is TGTGCCACCAGCACCTTTCTCGGGACGCAGTATTTT. It translates to CATSTFLGTQYF. The chain recombines TRBV15 with TRBJ2-3; D remains unclear. CDR3 size: 12 residues. V was trimmed by 4 bases and J by 9 bases, leaving 11 bases between them. Per the germline V gene, CDR1 is LNHNV and CDR2 is YYDKDF (reference sequence).

This clonotype was seen many times. The CDR3 DNA follows: TGTGCCAGCAGTTATTCCGACGAGTTATACGAGCAGTACTTC. Translation: CASSYSDELYEQYF. This chain uses TRBV12-3 or TRBV12-4 with TRBJ2-7; D is ambiguous. The CDR3 runs to 14 residues. Trimming took 4 bases from V and 4 from J, leaving 14 bases between them.

This clonotype occurred many times. The rearrangement joins TRBV12-3 or TRBV12-4 to TRBJ1-5, with unresolved D. V lost 6 bases and J 4 bases, leaving 10 bases between the germline ends. This CDR3 is 13 amino acids long. CDR3 loop: CASSNTENQPQHF. DNA of the CDR3: TGTGCCAGCAGCAACACAGAGAATCAGCCCCAGCATTTT.

The gene calls are TRBV27 and TRBJ2-5; D is uncertain. Germline CDR1 is MNHEY and CDR2 is SMNVEV (reference sequence). There are 13 residues in the CDR3. Deletions cut 1 base from V and 5 bases from J, with 8 bases between. The CDR3 sequence: CASSLFAAETQYF. For the CDR3, the DNA is TGTGCCAGCAGTTTATTCGCTGCGGAGACCCAGTACTTC.

This clonotype was seen ten or more times. The V gene is TRBV12-3 or TRBV12-4, the J gene TRBJ2-4; 7 nucleotides agree with TRBD2. V shed 6 bases and J 0 bases; nucleotides not matched to a gene: 8. This CDR3 has 16 amino acids. CDR3 nucleotides: TGTGCCAGCAGAACCACTAGCGTCTTAGCCAAAAACATTCAGTACTTC. Translation gives CASRTTSVLAKNIQYF.

The sample holds a few counts of this clonotype. The CDR3 nucleotides read TGCGCCAGCAGCTCCCAACTTGCCAATGAGCAGTTCTTC. Translation gives CASSSQLANEQFF. This chain joins TRBV5-1 and TRBJ2-1, with D hard to call. CDR3 length: 13 residues. Trimming left V 3 bases short and J 6 bases short, with 10 bases between. Germline CDR1 is SGHRS and CDR2 is YFSETQ. The full variable domain, completed using reference TRBV5-1 and TRBJ2-1, is KAGVTQTPRYLIKTRGQQVTLSCSPISGHRSVSWYQQTPGQGLQFLFEYFSETQRNKGNFPGRFSGRQFSNSRSEMNVSTLELGDSALYLCASSSQLANEQFFGPGTRLTVL.

This clonotype showed up many times. The chain is built from TRBV27 and TRBJ2-1, with unresolved D. The V end lost 6 bases, the J end lost 0 bases, and 21 bases lay between the germline ends. The length of the CDR3 is 18 residues. Germline V CDR1 and CDR2: MNHEY, SMNVEV (reference sequence). The DNA for the CDR3 is TGTGCCAGCAGCCTCAACTATTGGCGGTTGAGCTCCTACAATGAGCAGTTCTTC. Encoded protein: CASSLNYWRLSSYNEQFF.

Here the CDR3 reads CASSFKGVQPQHF. The CDR3 DNA reads as TGTGCCAGCAGTTTTAAGGGCGTTCAGCCCCAGCATTTT. The V call is TRBV12-3 or TRBV12-4, the J call TRBJ1-5; D ambiguous. Between the trimmed V and J ends, which lost 3 bases and 6 bases, there was a span of 9 bases. The CDR3 has 13 amino acids.

The chain is built from TRBV7-9 and TRBJ2-3; D is undetermined. Germline assignment: CDR1 SEHNR and CDR2 FQNEAQ (reference sequence). CDR3 length: 17 amino acids. V shed 1 base and J shed 2 bases, with 16 bases lying between them. This CDR3 is CASSLVVGWRITDTQYF. CDR3 in DNA: TGTGCCAGCAGCTTAGTCGTCGGTTGGCGGATCACAGATACGCAGTATTTT.

This clonotype was counted between two and nine times. The chain carries TRBV27 and TRBJ1-6, with D unresolved. Germline V CDR1 and CDR2: MNHEY, SMNVEV (reference sequence). Trimming stripped 6 bases from V and 6 bases from J, with 12 bases between. The CDR3 is made up of 14 amino acids. This chain's CDR3 is CASSYTTGNSPLHF. In nucleotides, the CDR3 is TGTGCCAGCAGCTACACAACGGGTAATTCACCCCTCCACTTT.

This clonotype showed up many times. The rearrangement joins TRBV24-1 to TRBJ2-5, with a tentative D call TRBD1 (7 bases). Trimming took off 6 bases at V and 2 bases at J, with 12 bases between the two ends. Per the germline V gene, CDR1 is KGHDR and CDR2 is SFDVKD. CDR3 length: 14 residues. CDR3 DNA sequence: TGTGCCACCAGTCGCGGGACAGTTCAAGAGACCCAGTACTTC. Amino acids: CATSRGTVQETQYF.

This clonotype showed up just a few times. The V call is TRBV24-1, the J call TRBJ2-1; D call uncertain. The germline CDR1 and CDR2 sequences are KGHDR and SFDVKD. The CDR3 runs 14 residues. Trimming took off 2 bases at V and 10 bases at J, with 14 bases between the two ends. The CDR3 reads CATSDSDPRGEQFF. In nucleotides, the CDR3 is TGTGCCACCAGTGATTCGGACCCCAGAGGAGAGCAGTTCTTC.

The gene calls are TRBV9 and TRBJ2-7, with 7 positions matching TRBD2. V was clipped by 2 bases and J by 1 base; unmatched bases: 12. This CDR3 is built from 17 residues. Germline V gene lookup returns CDR1 SGDLS and CDR2 YYNGEE. CDR3 protein: CASSVDSRDYRSYEQYF. In nucleotides, the CDR3 is TGTGCCAGCAGCGTCGACAGCCGGGACTACCGGTCCTACGAGCAGTACTTC.

This chain joins TRBV29-1 and TRBJ1-3, with D perhaps matching TRBD1 (5 bases). Germline values: CDR1 SQVTM, CDR2 ANQGSEA. V was clipped by 2 bases and J by 1 base, with 9 bases between them. The CDR3 extends over 14 amino acids. The DNA for the CDR3 is TGCAGCGTTGAAAGAACAGGATCTGGAAACACCATATATTTT. Translating it yields CSVERTGSGNTIYF.

This clonotype occurred many times. The chain couples TRBV2 to TRBJ1-4; D is uncertain. CDR3 length: 14 residues. V was clipped by 4 bases and J by 7 bases, with 13 bases between them. The germline V gene encodes CDR1 SNHLY and CDR2 FYNNEI. CDR3 nucleotides: TGTGCCAGCAGTGTGGGCCTGAGCGGTGAAAAACTGTTTTTT. This gives the protein CASSVGLSGEKLFF.

The chain links TRBV3-1 to TRBJ2-1, with D tentatively TRBD2 (6 bases). Trimming removed 0 bases at V and 6 bases at J, with 12 bases between. This CDR3 spans 15 amino acids. CDR1 is LGHDT and CDR2 is YNNKEL in the germline V gene (reference sequence). The CDR3: CASSQDEGTGNEQFF. DNA for the CDR3: TGTGCCAGCAGCCAAGATGAAGGGACTGGCAATGAGCAGTTCTTC.

This clonotype was counted only a few times. The chain carries TRBV3-1 and TRBJ2-1; a weak D match, TRBD2 (6 bases). CDR1 and CDR2 from the germline V gene are LGHDT and YNNKEL (reference sequence). V lost 5 bases and J lost 2, with 16 bases in between. The CDR3 runs 16 residues. CDR3 sequence (DNA): TGTGCCAGCAGCTCCCGGTGGGACTCTCCCTACAATGAGCAGTTCTTC. The encoded protein is CASSSRWDSPYNEQFF.

The chain employs TRBV5-1 and TRBJ2-7; 9 nucleotides match TRBD1. This CDR3 region has 15 residues. Losses at the gene ends were 3 bases for V and 3 bases for J; bases not matched to a gene: 7. Germline loops: CDR1 SGHRS, CDR2 YFSETQ. Here the CDR3 reads CASSSGTGILYEQYF. DNA of the CDR3: TGCGCCAGCAGCTCCGGGACAGGGATCCTCTACGAGCAGTACTTC.